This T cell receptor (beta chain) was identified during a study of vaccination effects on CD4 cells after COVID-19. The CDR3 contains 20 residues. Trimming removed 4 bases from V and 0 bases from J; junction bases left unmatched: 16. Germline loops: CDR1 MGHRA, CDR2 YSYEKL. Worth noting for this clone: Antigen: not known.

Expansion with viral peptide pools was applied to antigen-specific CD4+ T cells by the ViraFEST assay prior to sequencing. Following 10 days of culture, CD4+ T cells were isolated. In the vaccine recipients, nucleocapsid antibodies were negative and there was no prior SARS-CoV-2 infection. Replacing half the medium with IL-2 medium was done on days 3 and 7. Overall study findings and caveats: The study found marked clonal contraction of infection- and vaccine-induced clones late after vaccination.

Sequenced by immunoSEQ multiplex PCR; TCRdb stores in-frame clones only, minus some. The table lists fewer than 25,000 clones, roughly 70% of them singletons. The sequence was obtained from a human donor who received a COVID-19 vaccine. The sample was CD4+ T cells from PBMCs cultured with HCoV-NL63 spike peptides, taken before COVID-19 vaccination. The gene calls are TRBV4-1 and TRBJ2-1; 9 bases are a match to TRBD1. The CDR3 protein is CASSPGTGKVRMSSYNEQFF. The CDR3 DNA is TGCGCCAGCAGCCCCGGGACAGGGAAGGTAAGGATGAGCTCCTACAATGAGCAGTTCTTC.